This TCR beta chain originates from a study of cytomegalovirus exposure and HLA in healthy donors. CDR1 LNHDA and CDR2 SQIVND come from the germline V gene (reference sequence). V was pared by 7 bases and J by 5 bases, with 12 bases between. The CDR3 runs 13 residues. Turning to this clone: Its cognate antigen is unknown.

PCR used 60 Vbeta primers and 13 Jbeta primers. Data came from immunoSEQ multiplex PCR; TCRdb stores just in-frame clones and leaves some out. The repertoire consists of 150,000 or so clones, with 80% occurring once and the leading ten covering roughly 14%. Notes on the study in general: The study recorded over 150 TCR beta chains that were cytomegalovirus-associated. A later analysis associated 15,000 to 20,000 TCR beta sequences with HLA alleles at a 0.05 false discovery rate.

Material for sequencing was PBMCs. The rearrangement links TRBV19 to TRBJ1-5; tentatively, D is TRBD1 (6 bases). This clonotype originated in a middle-aged woman in good health and CMV-seronegative. The CDR3 nucleotides read TGTGCCAGTACTTCTTACAGGGATCAGCCCCAGCATTTT. Its translation: CASTSYRDQPQHF.